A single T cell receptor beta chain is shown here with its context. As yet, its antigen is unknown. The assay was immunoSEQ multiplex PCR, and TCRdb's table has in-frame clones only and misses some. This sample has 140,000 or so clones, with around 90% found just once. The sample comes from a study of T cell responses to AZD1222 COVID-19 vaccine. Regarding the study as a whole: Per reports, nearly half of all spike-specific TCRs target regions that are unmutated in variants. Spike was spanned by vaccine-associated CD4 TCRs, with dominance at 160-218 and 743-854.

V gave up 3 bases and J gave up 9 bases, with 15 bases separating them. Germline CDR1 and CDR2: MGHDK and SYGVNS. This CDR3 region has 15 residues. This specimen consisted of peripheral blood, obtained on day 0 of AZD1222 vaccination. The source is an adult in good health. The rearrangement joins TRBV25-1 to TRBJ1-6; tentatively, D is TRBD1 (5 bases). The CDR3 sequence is CASSDAGRELSPLHF. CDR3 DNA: TGTGCCAGCAGTGACGCGGGCAGGGAGCTTTCACCCCTCCACTTT.